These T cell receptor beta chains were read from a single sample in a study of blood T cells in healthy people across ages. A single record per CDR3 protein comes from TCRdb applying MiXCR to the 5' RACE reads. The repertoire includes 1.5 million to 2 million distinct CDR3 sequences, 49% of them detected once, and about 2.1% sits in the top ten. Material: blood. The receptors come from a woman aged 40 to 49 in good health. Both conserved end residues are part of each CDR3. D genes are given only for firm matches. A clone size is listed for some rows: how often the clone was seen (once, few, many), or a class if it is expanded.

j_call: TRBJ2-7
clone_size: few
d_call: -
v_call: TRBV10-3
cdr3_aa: CAISESRQVPYEQYF
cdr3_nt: TGTGCCATCAGTGAGTCTAGGCAGGTACCCTACGAGCAGTACTTC

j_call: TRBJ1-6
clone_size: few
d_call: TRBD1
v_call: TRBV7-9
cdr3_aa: CASSFRQGPLHF
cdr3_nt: TGTGCCAGCAGCTTCCGACAGGGGCCCCTCCACTTT

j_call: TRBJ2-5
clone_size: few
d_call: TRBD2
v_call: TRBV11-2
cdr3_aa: CASSLAPAGGPLETQYF
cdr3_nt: TGTGCCAGCAGCTTAGCGCCAGCGGGGGGGCCCTTGGAGACCCAGTACTTC

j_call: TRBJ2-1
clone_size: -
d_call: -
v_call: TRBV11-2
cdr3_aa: CASSLFPYPNEQFF
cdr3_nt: TGTGCCAGCAGCTTATTTCCATACCCCAATGAGCAGTTCTTC

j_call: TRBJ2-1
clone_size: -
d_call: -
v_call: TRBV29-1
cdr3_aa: CSVVRWGSYNEQFF
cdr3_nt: TGCAGCGTTGTAAGGTGGGGCTCCTACAATGAGCAGTTCTTC

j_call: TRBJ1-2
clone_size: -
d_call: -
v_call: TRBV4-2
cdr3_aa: CASSQGGGAQNYGYTF
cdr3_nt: TGTGCCAGCAGCCAAGGAGGAGGGGCCCAAAACTATGGCTACACCTTC

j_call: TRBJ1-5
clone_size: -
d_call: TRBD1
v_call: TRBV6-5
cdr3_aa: CASSPGQKNQPQHF
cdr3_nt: TGTGCCAGCAGTCCGGGACAGAAAAATCAGCCCCAGCATTTT

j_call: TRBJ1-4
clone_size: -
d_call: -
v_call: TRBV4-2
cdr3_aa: CASSQDWRTATNEKLFF
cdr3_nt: TGTGCCAGCAGCCAAGACTGGCGGACGGCCACTAATGAAAAACTGTTTTTT

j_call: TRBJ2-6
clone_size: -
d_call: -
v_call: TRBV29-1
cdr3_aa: CSVAGTREISGANVLTF
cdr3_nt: TGCAGCGTTGCCGGGACAAGGGAGATCTCTGGGGCCAACGTCCTGACTTTC

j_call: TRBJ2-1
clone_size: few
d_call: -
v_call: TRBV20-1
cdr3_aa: CSAILRGEEQFF
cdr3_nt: TGCAGTGCCATCCTGCGTGGCGAGGAGCAGTTCTTC

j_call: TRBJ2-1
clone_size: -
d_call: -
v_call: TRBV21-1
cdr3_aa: CASSKALGPFNEQFF
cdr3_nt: TGTGCCAGCAGCAAAGCGCTAGGCCCCTTCAATGAGCAGTTCTTC

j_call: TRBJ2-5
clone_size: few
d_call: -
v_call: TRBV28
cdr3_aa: CASSLTLGVRETQYF
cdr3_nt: TGTGCCAGCAGTCTCACTCTAGGAGTCCGAGAGACCCAGTACTTC

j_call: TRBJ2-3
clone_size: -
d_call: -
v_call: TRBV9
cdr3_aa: CASSPGLQDTQYF
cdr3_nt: TGTGCCAGCAGCCCGGGACTCCAAGATACGCAGTATTTT

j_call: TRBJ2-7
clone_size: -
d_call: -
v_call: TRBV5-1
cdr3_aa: CASMPGNSREQYF
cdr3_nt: TGCGCCAGCATGCCGGGAAACTCCCGCGAGCAGTACTTC

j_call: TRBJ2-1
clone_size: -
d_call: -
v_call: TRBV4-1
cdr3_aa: CASSQEGTSTYNEQFF
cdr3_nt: TGCGCCAGCAGCCAAGAAGGGACAAGTACCTACAATGAGCAGTTCTTC

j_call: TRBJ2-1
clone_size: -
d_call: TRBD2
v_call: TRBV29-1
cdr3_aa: CSVPRGTSIYNEQFF
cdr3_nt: TGCAGCGTCCCCCGGGGGACTAGCATTTACAATGAGCAGTTCTTC

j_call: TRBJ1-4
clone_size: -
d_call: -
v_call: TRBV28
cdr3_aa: CASSLLGGLVEKLFF
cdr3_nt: TGTGCCAGCAGTTTATTGGGGGGGCTGGTTGAAAAACTGTTTTTT

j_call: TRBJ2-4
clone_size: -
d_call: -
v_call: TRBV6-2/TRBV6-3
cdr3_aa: CASSSIGTRDKNIQYF
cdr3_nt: TGTGCCAGCAGTTCTATAGGCACCCGAGACAAAAACATTCAGTACTTC

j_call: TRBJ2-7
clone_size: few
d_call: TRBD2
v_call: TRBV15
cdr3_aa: CATSRGLAGAYEQYF
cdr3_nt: TGTGCCACCAGCAGGGGACTAGCGGGAGCCTACGAGCAGTACTTC

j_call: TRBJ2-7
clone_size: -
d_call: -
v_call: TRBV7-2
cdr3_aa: CASSHSPTGRSTHEQYF
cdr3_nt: TGTGCCAGCAGCCACTCCCCCACGGGGAGGTCTACCCACGAGCAGTACTTC

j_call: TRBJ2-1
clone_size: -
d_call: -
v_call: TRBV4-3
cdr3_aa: CASSPSWLISPHEQFF
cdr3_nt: TGCGCCAGCAGCCCGTCTTGGCTAATCAGCCCCCATGAGCAGTTCTTC

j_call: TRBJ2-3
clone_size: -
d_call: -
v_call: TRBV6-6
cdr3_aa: CASSFLLSDTQYF
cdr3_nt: TGTGCCAGCAGTTTCCTACTCTCAGATACGCAGTATTTT

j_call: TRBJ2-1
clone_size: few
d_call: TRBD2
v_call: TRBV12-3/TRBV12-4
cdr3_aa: CASSYGGGAFNEQFF
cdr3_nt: TGTGCCAGCAGCTACGGCGGGGGGGCCTTCAATGAGCAGTTCTTC

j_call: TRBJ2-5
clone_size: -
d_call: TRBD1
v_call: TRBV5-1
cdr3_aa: CASSLTGGPVGYETQYF
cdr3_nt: TGCGCCAGCAGCTTAACAGGGGGCCCGGTTGGGTACGAGACCCAGTACTTC

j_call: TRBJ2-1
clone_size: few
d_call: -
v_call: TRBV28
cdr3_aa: CASSLLGDNEQFF
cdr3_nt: TGTGCCAGCAGTTTGCTGGGTGACAATGAGCAGTTCTTC

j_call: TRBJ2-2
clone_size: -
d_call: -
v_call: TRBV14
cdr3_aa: CASSQDPRTGHTGELFF
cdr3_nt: TGTGCCAGCAGCCAAGATCCGCGCACAGGCCACACCGGGGAGCTGTTTTTT

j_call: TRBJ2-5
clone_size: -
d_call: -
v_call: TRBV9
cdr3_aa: CASSAARVATETQYF
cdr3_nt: TGTGCCAGCAGCGCGGCTCGGGTGGCGACGGAGACCCAGTACTTC

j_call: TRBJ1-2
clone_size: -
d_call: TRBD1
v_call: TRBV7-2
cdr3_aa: CASSLDAGGRLDYGYTF
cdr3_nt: TGTGCCAGCAGCTTAGATGCAGGGGGCAGACTTGACTATGGCTACACCTTC

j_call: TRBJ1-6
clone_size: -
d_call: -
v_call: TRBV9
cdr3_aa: CASRSGEGGNSPLHF
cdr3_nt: TGTGCCAGTAGAAGCGGGGAGGGGGGGAATTCACCCCTCCACTTT

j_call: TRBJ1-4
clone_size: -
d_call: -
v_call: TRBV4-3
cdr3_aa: CASSQEFGQEKLFF
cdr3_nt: TGCGCCAGCAGCCAAGAGTTTGGGCAGGAAAAACTGTTTTTT

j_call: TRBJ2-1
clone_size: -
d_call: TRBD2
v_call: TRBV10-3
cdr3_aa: CATAVSGRDEQFF
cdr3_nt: TGTGCCACCGCAGTGTCTGGGAGGGATGAGCAGTTCTTC

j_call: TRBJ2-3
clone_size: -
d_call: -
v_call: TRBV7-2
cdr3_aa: CASSLAAGATDTQYF
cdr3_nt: TGTGCCAGCAGCTTAGCTGCGGGGGCCACAGATACGCAGTATTTT

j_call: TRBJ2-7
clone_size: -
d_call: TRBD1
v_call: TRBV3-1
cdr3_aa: CASSLARDRGNEQYF
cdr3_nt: TGTGCCAGCAGTCTTGCTAGAGACAGGGGCAACGAGCAGTACTTC

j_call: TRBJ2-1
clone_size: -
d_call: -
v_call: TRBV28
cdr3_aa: CASDGDNEQFF
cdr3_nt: TGTGCCAGCGACGGGGACAATGAGCAGTTCTTC

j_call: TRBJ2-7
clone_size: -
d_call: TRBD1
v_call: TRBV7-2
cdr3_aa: CASSPSGDYGQGSYEQYF
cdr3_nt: TGTGCCAGCAGTCCTTCAGGCGACTATGGACAGGGCTCCTACGAGCAGTACTTC

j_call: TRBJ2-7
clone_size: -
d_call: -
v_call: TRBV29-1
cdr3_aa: CSVEGGEVQTDEQYF
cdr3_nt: TGCAGCGTTGAAGGCGGAGAGGTTCAGACAGATGAGCAGTACTTC

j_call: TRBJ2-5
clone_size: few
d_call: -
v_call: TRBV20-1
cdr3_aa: CSASPPGTTQYF
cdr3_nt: TGCAGTGCTAGCCCCCCCGGGACTACCCAGTACTTC

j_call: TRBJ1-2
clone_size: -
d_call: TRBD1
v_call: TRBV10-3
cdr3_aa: CAISESKTGSYGYTF
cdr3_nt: TGTGCCATCAGTGAGTCTAAGACAGGGTCATATGGCTACACCTTC

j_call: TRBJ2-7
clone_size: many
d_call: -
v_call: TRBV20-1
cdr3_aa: CSAARDNSYEQYF
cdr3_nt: TGCAGTGCTGCCCGGGACAACTCCTACGAGCAGTACTTC

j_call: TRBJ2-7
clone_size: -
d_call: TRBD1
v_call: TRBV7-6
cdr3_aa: CASSLEQGVNYEQYF
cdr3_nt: TGTGCCAGCAGCTTAGAACAGGGGGTTAACTACGAGCAGTACTTC